The entry that follows covers one TCR beta chain sequence. This table comes from immunoSEQ multiplex PCR, and its TCRdb copy is limited to in-frame clones, with some not included. The profile shows about 120,000 clones, roughly 90% of them singletons. Germline-derived CDR1 and CDR2 are SGHNT and YYREEE (reference sequence). The CDR3 runs to 15 residues. With V trimmed by 4 bases and J by 4 bases, 9 bases remained unmatched. These data originate in a study of control samples from healthy donors and cancer patients. This TCR came from a woman aged 45 to 65 in good health. V gene TRBV5-4 combines with J gene TRBJ2-5; 8 bases line up with TRBD2. The specimen sequenced was blood. The DNA of the CDR3 is TGTGCCAGCAGCCGGGATGGCGGGGGGAGAGAGACCCAGTACTTC. It specifies CASSRDGGGRETQYF.